A selection of T cell receptor beta chains follows, all from one sample in a study of shared clonotypes between healthy human individuals. The assay was immunoSEQ multiplex PCR, and TCRdb's table has in-frame clones only and misses some. The sample has roughly 1,000,000 clones; 75% to 80% are singletons. The sample was memory CD4+ T cells from PBMCs. The receptors shown here come from a man aged 18 to 30 in good health. Some clones in this sample may be carry-over from other donors' samples. CDR3s include the opening cysteine and the closing phenylalanine or tryptophan. Fields, in order: CDR3 DNA, CDR3 protein, V gene, D gene, clone size, J gene. D genes are given only for firm matches. A clone size is listed for some rows: how often the clone was seen (once, few, many), or a class if it is expanded.

TGTGCCAGCAGCTTTCCCGGGACAGGTTATTCCTACGAGCAGTACTTC | CASSFPGTGYSYEQYF | TRBV7-2 | TRBD1 | - | TRBJ2-7
TGTGCCAGCAGTGTGACTAGAAGTACGCGGTGGGGGGGGACCCAGTACTTC | CASSVTRSTRWGGTQYF | TRBV27 | TRBD2 | - | TRBJ2-5
TGTGCCATCAGTGGGACAAGGGCCGGAAACACCATATATTTT | CAISGTRAGNTIYF | TRBV10-3 | - | few | TRBJ1-3
TGCGCCAGCAGCTTGAAGGGAACTGAAGCTTTCTTT | CASSLKGTEAFF | TRBV5-1 | - | - | TRBJ1-1
TGTGCCAGCTCACCCGCTCGGGAGGGACCAAACACCGGGGAGCTGTTTTTT | CASSPAREGPNTGELFF | TRBV18 | TRBD2 | - | TRBJ2-2
TGTGCCGCGGCGCGGGACAGCTACGAGCAGTACTTC | CAAARDSYEQYF | TRBV10-3 | - | - | TRBJ2-7
TGTGCCAGCAGCTTAGCTAGCGGGAGCGCAGATACGCAGTATTTT | CASSLASGSADTQYF | TRBV7-7 | TRBD2 | once | TRBJ2-3
TGTGCCAGCAGCCGGCTGGGGGACACTGAAGCTTTCTTT | CASSRLGDTEAFF | TRBV7-3 | - | few | TRBJ1-1
TGTGCCAGCAGCTGGAACGCGAGGGAGCTGTTTTTT | CASSWNARELFF | TRBV28 | - | - | TRBJ2-2
TGTGCCAGCAGGGAGGTTCTTCCCTATGGCTACACCTTC | CASREVLPYGYTF | TRBV2 | - | - | TRBJ1-2
TGTGCCAGCGCGTTGAGTAGCAATCAGCCCCAGCATTTT | CASALSSNQPQHF | TRBV28 | - | - | TRBJ1-5
TGTGCCAGCAGTGAAGGTTTGACGGCCATACTTCGTAGAGAGACCCAGTACTTC | CASSEGLTAILRRETQYF | TRBV6-1 | - | - | TRBJ2-5
TGTGCCAGCAGTTACTCACGGAATCAGCCCCAGCATTTT | CASSYSRNQPQHF | TRBV6-5 | - | - | TRBJ1-5
TGTGCCTGGAGTGTAAATGAGCAGTTCTTC | CAWSVNEQFF | TRBV30 | - | few | TRBJ2-1
TGTGCCAGCAGCCCACGTAGGGCGGGAGCCACCGGGGAGCTGTTTTTT | CASSPRRAGATGELFF | TRBV28 | TRBD2 | - | TRBJ2-2
TGTGCCAGCAGTTTATTAGTCAGGGGCAATCAGCCCCAGCATTTT | CASSLLVRGNQPQHF | TRBV28 | - | once | TRBJ1-5
TGTGCCAGCAGCTTATTAGCGGGGAGCACAGATACGCAGTATTTT | CASSLLAGSTDTQYF | TRBV11-3 | TRBD2 | - | TRBJ2-3
TGTGCCTGGACCCGGGCCCCCAATCAGCCCCAGCATTTT | CAWTRAPNQPQHF | TRBV30 | - | many | TRBJ1-5
TGTGCCAGCGTTGACAGACCCTACTCTAACTATGGCTACACCTTC | CASVDRPYSNYGYTF | TRBV28 | - | - | TRBJ1-2
TGCGCCAGCAGCTCGCGGACTAGCGGGAGGAATGAGCAGTTCTTC | CASSSRTSGRNEQFF | TRBV5-1 | TRBD2 | - | TRBJ2-1
TGTGCCAGCAGTTTAAGGATGAGCGGATTGGCCTACGAGCAGTACTTC | CASSLRMSGLAYEQYF | TRBV27 | - | - | TRBJ2-7
TGTGCCAGCACCGGGACTAGTGTAAGCGAGCAGTACTTC | CASTGTSVSEQYF | TRBV6-6 | TRBD2 | many | TRBJ2-7
TGTGCCAGCAGTGAATCCGGAGGGGCTCAGCCCCAGCATTTT | CASSESGGAQPQHF | TRBV25-1 | - | - | TRBJ1-5
TGTGCCAGCAGCTTAAGGGCAGGAGAAGATACGCAGTATTTT | CASSLRAGEDTQYF | TRBV7-3 | - | - | TRBJ2-3
TGTGCCAGCTCAGTTCAGAACACCGGGGAGCTGTTTTTT | CASSVQNTGELFF | TRBV18 | - | many | TRBJ2-2
TGTGCCAGCAGCCCCCCCGGAAGGACCCAGTACTTC | CASSPPGRTQYF | TRBV7-9 | - | - | TRBJ2-5
TGTGCCAGCAGCCCTGGGGCACTAGCGGGCCTCTACGAGCAGTACTTC | CASSPGALAGLYEQYF | TRBV11-2 | TRBD2 | - | TRBJ2-7
TGTGCCAGCATGACAGTCAATCAGCCCCAGCATTTT | CASMTVNQPQHF | TRBV28 | - | - | TRBJ1-5
TGCGCCAGCAGCTTGGGTAGGGATCAGTCCGTGAATCAGCCCCAGCATTTT | CASSLGRDQSVNQPQHF | TRBV5-1 | - | once | TRBJ1-5
TGTGCCAGCAGTTCCTGGGACATACTTAGCAATCAGCCCCAGCATTTT | CASSSWDILSNQPQHF | TRBV28 | - | - | TRBJ1-5
TGCGCCAGCAGCTTGGCACGCGAGACCCAGTACTTC | CASSLARETQYF | TRBV5-1 | - | - | TRBJ2-5
TGTGCCAGCAGCTTGAGGAGCGGGAGTGATGAGCAGTTCTTC | CASSLRSGSDEQFF | TRBV7-3 | TRBD2 | - | TRBJ2-1
TGTGCCAGCAGTCCCACAGGCCGCCCCAATGAAAAACTGTTTTTT | CASSPTGRPNEKLFF | TRBV7-3 | - | - | TRBJ1-4
TGTGCCAGCCTCCCGTCGCAGGGGGCGAACACTGAAGCTTTCTTT | CASLPSQGANTEAFF | TRBV18 | TRBD1 | - | TRBJ1-1
TGTGCCAGCAGTTTAATAGGCCAGGTTCGCTTCTTC | CASSLIGQVRFF | TRBV27 | - | many | TRBJ2-1
TGTGCCTGGAAGGATGGGGGTCGATTCGGGACAAGCTATGGCTACACCTTC | CAWKDGGRFGTSYGYTF | TRBV30 | - | - | TRBJ1-2
TGCGCCAGCAGCTCGGGGACTAGCGGGACAGGAGATACGCAGTATTTT | CASSSGTSGTGDTQYF | TRBV5-1 | TRBD2 | - | TRBJ2-3
TGCGCCAGCAGTGAACTAGCGGGACTTGGCACAGATACGCAGTATTTT | CASSELAGLGTDTQYF | TRBV10-1 | TRBD2 | - | TRBJ2-3
TGTGCCAGCAGCGCCCTTTTACTAGCGATTAACACCGGGGAGCTGTTTTTT | CASSALLLAINTGELFF | TRBV7-9 | TRBD2 | - | TRBJ2-2
TGCGCCAGCAGCTTGAAAGGGACAGCAAGCTCTGGGGCCAACGTCCTGACTTTC | CASSLKGTASSGANVLTF | TRBV5-1 | TRBD1 | - | TRBJ2-6
TGTGCCAGCAAAGCGGGACACCCCTACGAGCAGTACTTC | CASKAGHPYEQYF | TRBV2 | - | - | TRBJ2-7
TGTGCCAGCAGTTACGACAGGGGCGGTGGCTACACCTTC | CASSYDRGGGYTF | TRBV6-5 | TRBD1 | - | TRBJ1-2
TGTGCCAGCAACCCGGGAGGAAGTCAGAACACTGAAGCTTTCTTT | CASNPGGSQNTEAFF | TRBV28 | - | - | TRBJ1-1
TGTGCCAGTAGTATTAGGCTAGCGGGTGCTTCCTACGAGCGGTACTTC | CASSIRLAGASYERYF | TRBV19 | TRBD2 | - | TRBJ2-7
TGTGCCAGCAGTTTGAGCGGGGCGAGATACGAGCAGTACTTC | CASSLSGARYEQYF | TRBV28 | TRBD2 | - | TRBJ2-7
TGTGCCAGCAGTGTCACTGACAGGGTAAAGCAGTATTTT | CASSVTDRVKQYF | TRBV2 | TRBD1 | - | TRBJ2-3
TGTGCCAGCAGCCCGGAGATACCGCGGCAGTACTTC | CASSPEIPRQYF | TRBV7-3 | - | - | TRBJ2-7
TGCGCCAGCAGCGTGAAAGCGGGGGCCCCCTACGAGCAGTACTTC | CASSVKAGAPYEQYF | TRBV5-1 | TRBD2 | once | TRBJ2-7
TGCGCCAGCAGCGGACTAGAGGCCTTCCAGGGAGATACGCAGTATTTT | CASSGLEAFQGDTQYF | TRBV5-1 | TRBD2 | - | TRBJ2-3
TGTGCCAGCCGTGGGAACACTGAAGCTTTCTTT | CASRGNTEAFF | TRBV2 | - | - | TRBJ1-1
TGTGCCAGCAGCTTCCAAGGGACAGAAGAGACCCAGTACTTC | CASSFQGTEETQYF | TRBV7-2 | TRBD1 | - | TRBJ2-5
TGTGCCAGCAGCGAGGACAGGGACTATGGCTACACCTTC | CASSEDRDYGYTF | TRBV7-2 | TRBD1 | - | TRBJ1-2
TGCAGCGCCTTTCATCCAAGGCACTATGGCTACACCTTC | CSAFHPRHYGYTF | TRBV29-1 | - | - | TRBJ1-2
TGTGGGGCAGCCTCAACTAATGAAAAACTGTTTTTT | CGAASTNEKLFF | TRBV7-9 | - | - | TRBJ1-4
TGTGCCAGCAGTTCGACTAGGACGGAGACCCAGTACTTC | CASSSTRTETQYF | TRBV6-5 | - | - | TRBJ2-5
TGTGCCACCCTTAGAGGGCAGTCAGGGTCCGTTCAGCCCCAGCATTTT | CATLRGQSGSVQPQHF | TRBV6-6 | - | - | TRBJ1-5
TGTGCCAGCAGCTGGGCGCGGGAGCCGAACAATGAGCAGTTCTTC | CASSWAREPNNEQFF | TRBV11-2 | TRBD2 | - | TRBJ2-1
TGCAGCGGCCGCCGCAACAGACTCTACGAGCAGTACTTC | CSGRRNRLYEQYF | TRBV29-1 | - | - | TRBJ2-7
TGCAGCGTTGAGGAGGGGGGAAGGACTGAAGCTTTCTTT | CSVEEGGRTEAFF | TRBV29-1 | - | - | TRBJ1-1